Relative to its sample, the clone carrying this T cell receptor (beta chain) is medium-sized. The antigen is unknown. This sample stems from a study of T cell repertoires in aging, cancer and after chemotherapy. Study-wide results and caveats: Compared with age-matched healthy donors, untreated hematological or solid cancer patients showed higher blood TCR clonality. Healthy donors lost TCR diversity with age mainly through richness, cancer patients through richness and evenness. Across the chemotherapy interval, each cancer cohort showed higher median generation probability, suggesting thymic rebound.

A mixed TRB-A/B primer pool amplified rearranged TRB by multiplex touch-down PCR. A single record per CDR3 protein comes from TCRdb applying MiXCR to the multiplex PCR reads. The repertoire includes 12,000 or so distinct CDR3 sequences, roughly 31% of them detected once, and 10% sits in the top ten. The V and J ends lost 4 bases and 0 bases respectively, with 12 bases between them. The V gene's germline CDR1 is SQVTM and CDR2 ANQGSEA. The CDR3 extends over 14 amino acids. Peripheral blood genomic DNA, not sorted cells or RNA, was the template. This sequence joins TRBV29-1 and TRBJ1-1, with D unclear. This clonotype was obtained from a human donor in good health. The donor label of this sample is uncertain. The sequenced sample was blood. Written as DNA, the CDR3 is TGCAGCGTTGCCGGCACAGCGATGAACACTGAAGCTTTCTTT. Encoded protein: CSVAGTAMNTEAFF.